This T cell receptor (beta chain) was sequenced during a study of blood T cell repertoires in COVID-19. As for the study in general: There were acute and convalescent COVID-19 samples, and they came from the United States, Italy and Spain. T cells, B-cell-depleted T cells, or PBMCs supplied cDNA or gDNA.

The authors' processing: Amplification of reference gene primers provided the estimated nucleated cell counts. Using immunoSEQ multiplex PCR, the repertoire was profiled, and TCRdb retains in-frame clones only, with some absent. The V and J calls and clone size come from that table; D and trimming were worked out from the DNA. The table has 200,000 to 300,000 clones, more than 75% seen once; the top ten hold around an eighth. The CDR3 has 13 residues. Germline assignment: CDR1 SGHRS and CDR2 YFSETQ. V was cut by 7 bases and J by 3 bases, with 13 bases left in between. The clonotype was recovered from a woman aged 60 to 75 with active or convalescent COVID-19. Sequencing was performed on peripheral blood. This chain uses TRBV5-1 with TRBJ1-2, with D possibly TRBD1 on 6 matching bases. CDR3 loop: CASAGEPDYGYTF. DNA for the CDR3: TGCGCCAGCGCAGGGGAGCCGGACTATGGCTACACCTTC.